Given below is one T cell receptor beta chain in context. No antigen is known for it. Per-base qualities were not stored, and no clone one base away is much larger. The data are from a study of blood T cells in healthy people across ages (dated by TCRdb to between 2014 and 2017). The study in broad terms: In model experiments, roughly one uniquely barcoded TCR beta cDNA molecule per two T cells was captured by template switching. To track age-related changes in TCR beta repertoire diversity, the study relied on deep sequencing normalized with unique cDNA molecular identifiers. Four age groups were formed from the donors: young (average approximately 16 years), middle-aged (approximately 40), aged (about 68) and long-lived (around 82). To avoid experimental bias, donors of different ages were randomly spread across the sequencing lanes. Two additional independent replicas of 1 million unique cDNA reads from the same blood draw were analyzed for two donors (one aged 18 to 29 and one aged 80 or older).

Library creation used 5' RACE. Sequencer: Illumina HiSeq 2500. A second roughly 6 to 12 cycle PCR used a sample-barcoded 5' primer and a J-beta primer mix. A template-switch 5' adaptor carrying 12 random nucleotides introduced a unique molecular identifier onto each TCR beta cDNA molecule. Each sample yielded at least 2.5 million CDR3-containing paired-end reads. First-strand cDNA was synthesized from all RNA with the Mint cDNA synthesis kit, primed by a TRBC-specific oligonucleotide. Following uracil-DNA glycosylase treatment, all cDNA underwent a first 18-cycle PCR with the universal primers M1SS and BC2_uni_R. The authors' pipeline ran thus. For normalization, 1 million high-quality reads, each with a distinct molecular identifier, were randomly selected from each sample. Instead of being binned into consensus sequences, reads that shared molecular identifiers were thrown out. MiTCR, set to a Q25 quality threshold and the strictest error-elimination algorithm, was used for CDR3 identification, clonotype clustering and error correction. A nonparametric unseen species model with Euler transformation was used to estimate lower-bound total TCR beta diversity. TCRdb itself trimmed the public reads at Q25 with fastp, ran MiXCR and retained productive beta chains. Rows are unified per CDR3 protein, each entry keeping the most common DNA and genes. TCRdb, not the authors, supplied the V and J calls. A total of more than 1,400,000 distinct CDR3 sequences appear in this sample, roughly 40% of them only once. The top ten clonotypes cover roughly 7.7% of the sample.

At the junction V is shortened by 5 bases and J by 10 bases, with 16 bases in between. Reading from cysteine to phenylalanine, the CDR3 counts 14 amino acids. The CDR3 DNA has 42 bases and is translated from base 1. In the germline V gene, CDR1 corresponds to SGDLS and CDR2 to YYNGEE. The donors were some 39 Caucasian individuals from Russia, aged about 6 to 100 years, who were systemically healthy. Around 10 milliliters of peripheral blood were drawn from each donor into EDTA-treated Vacutainer tubes. Ficoll-Paque density-gradient centrifugation was used to isolate PBMCs, with at least 6.5 million per sample. Trizol reagent was used to extract total RNA from PBMCs, with at least 6 micrograms per sample. For every donor, an aliquot of PBMCs went through flow cytometry to measure the percentages of naive CD45RAhigh/CD27high T cells. Results the study describes overall, beyond this receptor: Total diversity estimates from one million sequenced T cells were considered lower bounds and underestimates. Observed TCR beta diversity correlated strongly with the percentage of naive T cells measured by flow cytometry. Observed TCR beta diversity per million T cells fell roughly linearly with age, and a significant reduction was already apparent by age around 36. The long-lived group showed more naive CD4+ T cells, fewer expanded clones and increased TCR diversity than the aged group, suggesting age selection. Conclusive comparison of naive and antigen-experienced compartments was prevented by the profiling of bulk unsorted PBMCs. The CMV infection status of donors was not known, potentially confounding age-related changes in expanded clonotypes.

The chain employs TRBV9 and TRBJ1-6, and possibly TRBD1, on 6 matching bases. Source material: blood. The receptor was derived from a woman aged 18-35 years in good health. The CDR3 amino acid sequence is: CASSSAGVRSPLHF. The DNA sequence follows: TGTGCCAGCAGTTCGGCAGGGGTTCGATCACCCCTCCACTTT.